This T cell receptor beta chain was sequenced in a study of identical twins. This CDR3 is built from 15 residues. Germline assignment: CDR1 MNHEY and CDR2 SMNVEV (reference sequence). Many counts were recorded for this clonotype. At one of its ends the junction is not consistent with the germline gene, which may arise from a read error. A single record per CDR3 protein comes from TCRdb applying MiXCR to the 5' RACE reads. The sample yields some 1,700,000 distinct CDR3 sequences, about 31% seen once. The chain combines TRBV27 with TRBJ2-6; a weak D match, TRBD1 (5 bases). The TCR originated in a newborn girl in good health. Sequencing was performed on cord blood. CDR3 bases: TGTGCCAGCAGTCCACGACAGCTTGGGACCAACGTCCTGACTTTC. Amino acids: CASSPRQLGTNVLTF.